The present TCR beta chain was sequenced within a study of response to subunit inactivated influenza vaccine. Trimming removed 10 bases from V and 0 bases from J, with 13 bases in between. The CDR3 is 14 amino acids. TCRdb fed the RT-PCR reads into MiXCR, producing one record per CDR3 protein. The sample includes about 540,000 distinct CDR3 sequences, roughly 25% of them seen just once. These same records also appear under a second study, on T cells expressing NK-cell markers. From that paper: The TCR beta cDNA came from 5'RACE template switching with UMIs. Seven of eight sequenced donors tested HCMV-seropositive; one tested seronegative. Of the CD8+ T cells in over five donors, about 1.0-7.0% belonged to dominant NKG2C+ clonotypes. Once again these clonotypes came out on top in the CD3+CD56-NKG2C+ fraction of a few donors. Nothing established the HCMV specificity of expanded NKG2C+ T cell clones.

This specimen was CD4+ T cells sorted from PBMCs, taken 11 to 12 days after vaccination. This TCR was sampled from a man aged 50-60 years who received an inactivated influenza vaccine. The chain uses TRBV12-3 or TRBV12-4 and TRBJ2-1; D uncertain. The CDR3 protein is CATSRVASYNEQFF. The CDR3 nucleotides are TGTGCCACCTCGAGAGTAGCCTCCTACAATGAGCAGTTCTTC.